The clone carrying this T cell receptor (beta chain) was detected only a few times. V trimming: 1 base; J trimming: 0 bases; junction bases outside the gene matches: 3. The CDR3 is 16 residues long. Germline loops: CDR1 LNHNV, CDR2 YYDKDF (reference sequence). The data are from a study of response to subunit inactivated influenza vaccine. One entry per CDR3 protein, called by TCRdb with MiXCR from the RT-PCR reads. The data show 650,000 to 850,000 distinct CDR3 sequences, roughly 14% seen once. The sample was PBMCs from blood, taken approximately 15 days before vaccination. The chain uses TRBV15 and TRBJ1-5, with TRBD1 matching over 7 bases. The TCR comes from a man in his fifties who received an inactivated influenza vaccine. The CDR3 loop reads CATSRAGTASNQPQHF. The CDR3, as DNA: TGTGCCACCAGCAGAGCCGGGACAGCTAGCAATCAGCCCCAGCATTTT.